These T cell receptor beta chains were read from a single sample in a study of cytomegalovirus exposure and HLA in healthy donors. This table comes from immunoSEQ multiplex PCR, and its TCRdb copy is limited to in-frame clones, with some not included. The sample holds approximately 70,000 clones, approximately 78% seen once. The material sequenced was PBMCs. Source of these receptors: a woman younger than 45 in good health and CMV-seronegative. CDR3s include the opening cysteine and the closing phenylalanine or tryptophan. D genes are given only for firm matches. Size is stated for part of the rows, as once, few or many counts, or as a class when the clone is expanded.

D gene	J gene	clone size	V gene	CDR3 DNA	CDR3 protein
NA	TRBJ2-2	once	TRBV4-1	TGCGCCAGCAGCCATAGATCAGGGAACACCGGGGAGCTGTTTTTT	CASSHRSGNTGELFF
NA	TRBJ1-1	NA	TRBV2	TGTGCCAGCAGTGGAGGGGGTATCCCAGCTTTCTTT	CASSGGGIPAFF
TRBD2	TRBJ2-3	NA	TRBV28	TGTGCCAGCAGTTCCCTACTTAGCGGGGGGGCGACAGATACGCAGTATTTT	CASSSLLSGGATDTQYF
NA	TRBJ1-2	NA	TRBV5-5	TGTGCCAGCAGCTTCGACGGGAACTATGGCTACACCTTC	CASSFDGNYGYTF
NA	TRBJ2-2	NA	TRBV6-6	TGTGCCAGCACCCTTGCCGGGTTGGACACCGGGGAGCTGTTTTTT	CASTLAGLDTGELFF
TRBD1	TRBJ1-2	NA	TRBV9	TGTGCCAGCAGCGTGGGACAGCGGGACTATGGCTACACCTTC	CASSVGQRDYGYTF
TRBD2	TRBJ2-3	few	TRBV10-3	TGTGCCATCAGAGGAGCGGGGGGGCCGACAGATACGCAGTATTTT	CAIRGAGGPTDTQYF
NA	TRBJ1-2	NA	TRBV4-1	TGCGCCAGCAGCCAGAGAGAAATGAACTATGGCTACACCTTC	CASSQREMNYGYTF
NA	TRBJ2-7	NA	TRBV5-6	TGTGCCAGCAGCCCGGGTGGCAGCGAGCAGTACTTC	CASSPGGSEQYF
NA	TRBJ2-5	NA	TRBV5-6	TGTGCCAGCAGCTCCATAAGAGGGTCCCAACAAGAGACCCAGTACTTC	CASSSIRGSQQETQYF
NA	TRBJ1-2	NA	TRBV12-5	TGTGCTAGTGGTTTGGTCCGGGCGGACATTATACGGAACTCGAGAATAGCTAACTATGGCTACACCTTC	CASGLVRADIIRNSRIANYGYTF
NA	TRBJ1-1	once	TRBV4-3	TGCGCCAGCAGCCATCACGTGGTTAGAACCACTATGAACACTGAAGCTTTCTTT	CASSHHVVRTTMNTEAFF
NA	TRBJ1-1	NA	TRBV21-1	TGTGCCAGCAGCCCTACACGCGGGACAGGGGGCCCGAACACTGAAGCTTTCTTT	CASSPTRGTGGPNTEAFF
TRBD1	TRBJ1-6	NA	TRBV19	TGTGCCAGCGGGACAGGGGTTTCACCCCTCCACTTT	CASGTGVSPLHF
TRBD2	TRBJ2-1	NA	TRBV27	TGTGCCAGCAGCGGGGCTAGCGGGTACAATGAGCAGTTCTTC	CASSGASGYNEQFF
TRBD1	TRBJ2-7	NA	TRBV14	TGTGCCAGCAGCCAAGGGTTGAGGACAGGGGTTTCCTACGAGCAGTACTTC	CASSQGLRTGVSYEQYF
NA	TRBJ2-7	NA	TRBV5-5	TGTGCCAGCAGCTTGGCCCCAGGTACCCTTTACGAGCAGTACTTC	CASSLAPGTLYEQYF
TRBD2	TRBJ2-4	NA	TRBV28	TGTGCCAGTTCTCCCGGGACTAGCGGGGCGGGGTTAGCCAAAAACATTCAGTACTTC	CASSPGTSGAGLAKNIQYF
NA	TRBJ1-1	NA	TRBV30	TGTGCCTGGAGTGGGGGGGACACTGAAGCTTTCTTT	CAWSGGDTEAFF
TRBD1	TRBJ1-1	NA	TRBV19	TGTGCCAGTAGTCCCCTCGACAGGGCGAACACTGAAGCTTTCTTT	CASSPLDRANTEAFF
TRBD1	TRBJ1-4	few	TRBV6-1	TGTGCCAGCAGTGAACCCGGACAGGGGAGAGAAAAACTGTTTTTT	CASSEPGQGREKLFF
TRBD1	TRBJ2-7	NA	TRBV14	TGTGCCAGCAGCCAAGACGATGACAGGGGTTACGAGCAGTACTTC	CASSQDDDRGYEQYF
TRBD2	TRBJ2-3	NA	TRBV6-5	TGTGCCAGCAGTTACGAGCGGGGAGGTACAGATACGCAGTATTTT	CASSYERGGTDTQYF
NA	TRBJ1-4	NA	TRBV11-3	TGTGCCAGCAGCGTACTCGGGAGCGCAGAAAAACTGTTTTTT	CASSVLGSAEKLFF
NA	TRBJ2-3	NA	TRBV18	TGTGCCAGCTCACCACAGACGGGGGTGACAGATACGCAGTATTTT	CASSPQTGVTDTQYF
TRBD1	TRBJ2-2	NA	TRBV10-3	TGTGCCATCAGACGTACAGGGGACACCGGGGAGCTGTTTTTT	CAIRRTGDTGELFF
TRBD2	TRBJ2-5	NA	TRBV19	TGTGCCAGTAGTATACCGGGACTAGAAGAGACCCAGTACTTC	CASSIPGLEETQYF
TRBD1	TRBJ2-3	NA	TRBV12-5	TGTGCTAGTGGTCCCTACCGACAGGGAGCAGATACGCAGTATTTT	CASGPYRQGADTQYF
TRBD1	TRBJ2-1	NA	TRBV5-1	TGCGCCAGCAGCCCTAATCCCGGGACAGTTCAATTAGAGCAGTTCTTC	CASSPNPGTVQLEQFF
NA	TRBJ1-2	NA	TRBV11-2	TGTGCCAGCAGCGCCTGGCGGGAGTCTGGCTACACCTTC	CASSAWRESGYTF
NA	TRBJ2-2	once	TRBV6-5	TGTGCCAGCAGTTACGAGGTCCCCGGGGAGCTGTTTTTT	CASSYEVPGELFF
TRBD2	TRBJ2-2	NA	TRBV19	TGTGCCAGTAGTGCCCGGGGGGACGGGGAGCTGTTTTTT	CASSARGDGELFF
TRBD1	TRBJ2-7	NA	TRBV30	TGTGCCTGGAGTGGGACAGGGGTCGAGCAGTACTTC	CAWSGTGVEQYF
NA	TRBJ1-1	once	TRBV6-1	TGTGCCAGCAGTGGCCACAGGGTCGACACTGAAGCTTTCTTT	CASSGHRVDTEAFF
TRBD2	TRBJ2-7	NA	TRBV19	TGTGCCAGTAGTCTTAGCGGGGTTAGCTCCTACGAGCAGTACTTC	CASSLSGVSSYEQYF
TRBD2	TRBJ2-1	NA	TRBV6-1	TGTGCCAGCAGTGAGGGGACTAGCGGGGGGTTATCCTACAATGAGCAGTTCTTC	CASSEGTSGGLSYNEQFF
NA	TRBJ1-1	NA	TRBV5-6	TGTGCCAGCAGGCCCTTAGGCCGGGACACTGAAGCTTTCTTT	CASRPLGRDTEAFF
NA	TRBJ1-6	NA	TRBV19	TGTGCCAGTAGCAGCCCAGGCGGGGTCAATTCACCCCTCCACTTT	CASSSPGGVNSPLHF
TRBD1	TRBJ1-6	NA	TRBV9	TGTGCCAGCAGTTTTGACGACAGGGGGAATTCACCCCTCCACTTT	CASSFDDRGNSPLHF
NA	TRBJ1-2	NA	TRBV6-5	TGTGCCAGCAGTTACAGTGACAGCTATGGCTACACCTTC	CASSYSDSYGYTF
NA	TRBJ2-7	NA	TRBV28	TGTGCCAGCAGTCCATCTGATTGGAGCAACGAGCAGTACTTC	CASSPSDWSNEQYF
NA	TRBJ2-7	few	TRBV7-9	TGTGCCAGCAGCCTTGGGGGGGCCTCCTACGAGCAGTACTTC	CASSLGGASYEQYF
NA	TRBJ2-7	NA	TRBV7-7	TGTGCTAGCAGCTTAGCCCCAGGGTACGAGCAGTACTTC	CASSLAPGYEQYF
TRBD1	TRBJ2-5	NA	TRBV13	TGTGCCAGCAGCTCAAGGGACAGAGAAGAGACCCAGTACTTC	CASSSRDREETQYF
NA	TRBJ2-5	NA	TRBV5-1	TGCGCCAGCAGCGTCGGCGGGGCTACAGAGACCCAGTACTTC	CASSVGGATETQYF
NA	TRBJ2-7	NA	TRBV25-1	TGTGCCAGCAGTGAAGACTTAAGGCAGTACTTC	CASSEDLRQYF
TRBD1	TRBJ2-3	NA	TRBV28	TGTGCCAGCAGAGGGGCGGACAGGGGCAATACAGATACGCAGTATTTT	CASRGADRGNTDTQYF
NA	TRBJ1-6	NA	TRBV7-6	TGTGCCAGCAGCTTAGGGGCACCGTCACCCCTCCACTTT	CASSLGAPSPLHF
NA	TRBJ2-7	NA	TRBV7-2	TGTGCCAGCAGCTTACCCTACGAGCAGTACTTC	CASSLPYEQYF
NA	TRBJ2-5	once	TRBV5-1	TGCGCCAGCAGCCCTGCCTCCTTCGAGGAGCAGTACTTC	CASSPASFEEQYF
TRBD2	TRBJ2-5	NA	TRBV18	TGTGCCAGCTCACTCGGGGGGGGAGAGACCCAGTACTTC	CASSLGGGETQYF
NA	TRBJ1-4	few	TRBV2	TGTGCCAGCAGTGATGACAGCCTCAATAATGAAAAACTGTTTTTT	CASSDDSLNNEKLFF
TRBD2	TRBJ2-3	once	TRBV6-1	TGTGCCAGCAGTGAGTTGGCGGGGGGCCTCACAGATACGCAGTATTTT	CASSELAGGLTDTQYF
TRBD1	TRBJ2-7	few	TRBV19	TGTGCCAGTAGTCCACAAACAGGGGGCCCCTACGAGCAGTACTTC	CASSPQTGGPYEQYF
TRBD1	TRBJ1-1	NA	TRBV19	TGTGCCAGTAGTACCTCTCCCCTAAGGACAGGCCCCGAAGCTTTCTTT	CASSTSPLRTGPEAFF